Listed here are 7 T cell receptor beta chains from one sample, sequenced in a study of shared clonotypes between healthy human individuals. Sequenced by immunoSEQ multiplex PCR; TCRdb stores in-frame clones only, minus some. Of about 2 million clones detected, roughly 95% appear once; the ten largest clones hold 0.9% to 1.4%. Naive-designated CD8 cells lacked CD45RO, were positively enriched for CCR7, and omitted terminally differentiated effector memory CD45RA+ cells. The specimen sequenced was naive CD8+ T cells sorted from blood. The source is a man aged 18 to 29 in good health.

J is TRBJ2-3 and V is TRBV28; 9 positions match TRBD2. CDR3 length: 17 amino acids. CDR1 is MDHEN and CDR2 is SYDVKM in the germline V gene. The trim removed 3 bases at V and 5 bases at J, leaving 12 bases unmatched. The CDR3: CASSFVAAGGLGDTQYF. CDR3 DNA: TGTGCCAGCAGTTTTGTGGCCGCGGGGGGGTTGGGAGATACGCAGTATTTT.

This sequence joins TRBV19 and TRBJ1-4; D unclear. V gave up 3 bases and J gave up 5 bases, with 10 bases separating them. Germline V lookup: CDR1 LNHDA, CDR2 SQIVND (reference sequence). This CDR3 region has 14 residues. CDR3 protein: CASSIHQRNEKLFF. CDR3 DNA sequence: TGTGCCAGTAGTATTCATCAGAGAAATGAAAAACTGTTTTTT.

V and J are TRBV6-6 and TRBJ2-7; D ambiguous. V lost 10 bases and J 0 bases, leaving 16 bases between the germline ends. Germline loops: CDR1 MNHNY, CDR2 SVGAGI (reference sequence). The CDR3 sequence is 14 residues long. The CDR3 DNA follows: TGTGCCACAAATATGGACCCCTCCTCCTACGAGCAGTACTTC. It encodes CATNMDPSSYEQYF.

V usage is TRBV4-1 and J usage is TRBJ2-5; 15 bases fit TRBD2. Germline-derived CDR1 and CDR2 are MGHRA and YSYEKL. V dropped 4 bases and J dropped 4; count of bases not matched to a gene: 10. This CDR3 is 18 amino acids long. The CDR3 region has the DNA TGCGCCAGCAGCCCCCCCTGGGGACTAGCGGGGGGAACAGAGACCCAGTACTTC. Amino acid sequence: CASSPPWGLAGGTETQYF.

The CDR3 sequence is CSLADDTEAFF. CDR3 DNA: TGCAGCTTGGCGGACGACACTGAAGCTTTCTTT. The gene calls are TRBV29-1 and TRBJ1-1; D gene ambiguous. Germline V lookup: CDR1 SQVTM, CDR2 ANQGSEA. The V end was cut by 8 bases, the J end by 3 bases, with 10 bases between. The CDR3 spans 11 residues.

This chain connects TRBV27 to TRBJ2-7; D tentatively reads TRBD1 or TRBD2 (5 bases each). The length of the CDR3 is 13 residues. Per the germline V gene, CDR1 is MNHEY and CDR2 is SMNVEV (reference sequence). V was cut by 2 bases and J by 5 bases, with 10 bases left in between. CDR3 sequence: CASSLVWDDEQYF. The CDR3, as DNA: TGTGCCAGCAGTTTAGTCTGGGACGACGAGCAGTACTTC.

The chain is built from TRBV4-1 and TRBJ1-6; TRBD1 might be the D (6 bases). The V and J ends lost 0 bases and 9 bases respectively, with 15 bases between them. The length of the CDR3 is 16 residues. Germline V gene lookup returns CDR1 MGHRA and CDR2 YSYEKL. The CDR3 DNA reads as TGCGCCAGCAGCCAAGAACCGACAGGCCCCGGTTCACCCCTCCACTTT. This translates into CASSQEPTGPGSPLHF.